Detailed here is one TCR beta chain. The entry originates in a study of blood T cell repertoires in COVID-19. For the study at large: Specimens from acute and convalescent COVID-19 originated in the United States, Italy and Spain. PBMCs, B-cell-depleted T cells, or T cells were the source of the cDNA or gDNA that made up the material.

This CDR3 region has 14 residues. V gave up 7 bases and J gave up 8 bases; unmatched junction bases: 12. The germline V gene has CDR1 MNHEY and CDR2 SMNVEV (reference sequence). Per the original data handling: Estimates of nucleated cell counts were drawn from the amplification of reference gene primers. Sequencing used immunoSEQ multiplex PCR; TCRdb keeps in-frame clones, though not all of them. From that table come the V and J calls and clone size; the DNA was used to work out D and trimming. The sample includes about 81,000 clones, roughly 86% seen only once; the top ten take approximately 7.3%. V gene TRBV27 combines with J gene TRBJ1-2; TRBD1 matches at 8 bases. Input material: peripheral blood. The clonotype originates from a human donor in a cohort sampled during active COVID-19. The CDR3: CASTGQGSSEGYTF. The CDR3 nucleotides are TGTGCCAGCACCGGACAGGGTTCGTCGGAAGGCTACACCTTC.